This T cell receptor (beta chain) emerged from a study of cytomegalovirus exposure and HLA in healthy donors. Notes on the study in general: That first-cohort TCR clusters tended to co-occur in the 120 or so validation repertoires was found in a later analysis. Testing in vitro showed a few CMV-associated chains specific for CMV antigens. It was 150 to 200 TCR beta chains that were listed as cytomegalovirus-associated. Many donors shared some public TCRs, even though most TCR sequences were rare.

Only in-frame clones appear in the TCRdb table, and some are missing; sequencing was by immunoSEQ multiplex PCR. Altogether 150,000 to 200,000 clones are present, more than 75% being singletons, with the ten largest covering 6% to 9%. This clone was counted between two and nine times. Its matching antigen is unknown. Trimming at V came to 3 bases and at J to 0 bases, leaving 2 bases not matched to a gene. This CDR3 has 16 residues. In germline, CDR1 is LGHNA, CDR2 YNFKEQ. The J gene is TRBJ2-6, the V gene TRBV4-2; 7 bases are shared with TRBD2. What was sequenced was PBMCs. This receptor was obtained from a man between 18 and 29 years old in good health and CMV-seropositive. The CDR3 spells CASSQGGVSGANVLTF. The CDR3 DNA follows: TGTGCCAGCAGCCAGGGAGGGGTCTCTGGGGCCAACGTCCTGACTTTC.